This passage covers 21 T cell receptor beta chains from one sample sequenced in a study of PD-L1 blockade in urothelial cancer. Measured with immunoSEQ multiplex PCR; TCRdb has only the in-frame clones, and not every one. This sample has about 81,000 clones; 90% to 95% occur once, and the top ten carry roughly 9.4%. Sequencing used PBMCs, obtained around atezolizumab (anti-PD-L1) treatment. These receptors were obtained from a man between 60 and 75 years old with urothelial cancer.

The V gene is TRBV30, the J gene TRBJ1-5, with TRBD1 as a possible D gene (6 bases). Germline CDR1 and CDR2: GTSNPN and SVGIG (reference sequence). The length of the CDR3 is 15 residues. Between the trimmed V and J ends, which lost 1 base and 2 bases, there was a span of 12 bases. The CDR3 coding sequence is TGTGCCTGGAGTGGGGCAGGGGCGGGCAATCAGCCCCAGCATTTT. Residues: CAWSGAGAGNQPQHF. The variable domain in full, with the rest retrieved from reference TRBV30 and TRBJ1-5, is SQTIHQWPATLVQPVGSPLSLECTVEGTSNPNLYWYRQAAGRGLQLLFYSVGIGQISSEVPQNLSASRPQDRQFILSSKKLLLSDSGFYLCAWSGAGAGNQPQHFGDGTRLSIL.

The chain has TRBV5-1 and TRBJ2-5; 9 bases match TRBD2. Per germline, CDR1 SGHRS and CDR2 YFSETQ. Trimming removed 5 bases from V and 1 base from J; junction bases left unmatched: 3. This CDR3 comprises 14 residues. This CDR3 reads CASSLAGAQETQYF. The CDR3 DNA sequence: TGCGCCAGCAGTTTAGCGGGGGCCCAAGAGACCCAGTACTTC. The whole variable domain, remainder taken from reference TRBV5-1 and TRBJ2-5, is KAGVTQTPRYLIKTRGQQVTLSCSPISGHRSVSWYQQTPGQGLQFLFEYFSETQRNKGNFPGRFSGRQFSNSRSEMNVSTLELGDSALYLCASSLAGAQETQYFGPGTRLLVL.

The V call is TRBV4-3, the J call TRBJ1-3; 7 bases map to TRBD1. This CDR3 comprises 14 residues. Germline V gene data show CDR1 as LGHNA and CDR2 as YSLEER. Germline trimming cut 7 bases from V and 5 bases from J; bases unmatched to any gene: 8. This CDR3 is CASNDRDRRNTIYF. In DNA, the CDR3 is TGCGCCAGCAACGACAGGGACCGAAGAAACACCATATATTTT.

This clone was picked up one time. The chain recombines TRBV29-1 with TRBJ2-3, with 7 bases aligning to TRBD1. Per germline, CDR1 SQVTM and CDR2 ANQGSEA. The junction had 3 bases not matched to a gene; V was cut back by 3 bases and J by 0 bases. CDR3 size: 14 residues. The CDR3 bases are TGCAGCGTTGAGCTCAGGGGGAGCACAGATACGCAGTATTTT. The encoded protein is CSVELRGSTDTQYF.

CDR3 sequence: CASSANRGRKGYTF. Written as DNA, the CDR3 is TGTGCCAGCAGCGCTAACAGGGGGCGCAAAGGCTACACCTTC. V is TRBV11-2 and J is TRBJ1-2, with 9 bases identical to TRBD1. V lost 5 bases and J lost 8; bases outside the gene matches: 9. The CDR3 is 14 residues long. CDR1 SGHAT and CDR2 FQNNGV come from the germline V gene.

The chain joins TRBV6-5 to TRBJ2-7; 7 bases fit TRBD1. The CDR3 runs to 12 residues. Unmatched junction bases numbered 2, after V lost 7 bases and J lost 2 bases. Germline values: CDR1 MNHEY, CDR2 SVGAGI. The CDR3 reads CASIGQAYEQYF. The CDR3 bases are TGTGCCAGCATCGGACAGGCCTACGAGCAGTACTTC.

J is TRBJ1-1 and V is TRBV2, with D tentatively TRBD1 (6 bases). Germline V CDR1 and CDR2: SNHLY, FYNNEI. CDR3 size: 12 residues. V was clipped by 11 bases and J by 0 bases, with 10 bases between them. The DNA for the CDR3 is TGTGCCGTTACAGGGCTGAACACTGAAGCTTTCTTT. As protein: CAVTGLNTEAFF.

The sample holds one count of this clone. CDR3 in DNA: TGCGCCAGCAGCTTGGGGCCCATGACTAGCGGGAAAGGTGAGCAGTTCTTC. Its protein product is CASSLGPMTSGKGEQFF. This chain uses TRBV5-1 with TRBJ2-1, with 11 bases aligning to TRBD2. The CDR3 is 17 residues long. Losses at the gene ends were 0 bases for V and 9 bases for J; bases not matched to a gene: 11. Germline loops: CDR1 SGHRS, CDR2 YFSETQ. The entire variable domain, with the rest obtained from reference TRBV5-1 and TRBJ2-1, is as follows: KAGVTQTPRYLIKTRGQQVTLSCSPISGHRSVSWYQQTPGQGLQFLFEYFSETQRNKGNFPGRFSGRQFSNSRSEMNVSTLELGDSALYLCASSLGPMTSGKGEQFFGPGTRLTVL.

CDR3 nucleotide sequence: TGTGCCAGCATCTACGACAAATCCCGGTTCGATGAAGATACGCAGTATTTT. Translating gives CASIYDKSRFDEDTQYF. V and J are TRBV21-1 and TRBJ2-3; the tabulated D call, TRBD1, remains unverified against the DNA. TRBV21-1 constitutes a pseudogene. The CDR3 is made up of 17 amino acids.

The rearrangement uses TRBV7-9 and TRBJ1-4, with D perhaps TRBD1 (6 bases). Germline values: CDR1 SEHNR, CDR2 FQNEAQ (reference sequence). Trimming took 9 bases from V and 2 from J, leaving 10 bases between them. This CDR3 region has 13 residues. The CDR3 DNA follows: TGTGCCAGTGGGGACATCACTAATGAAAAACTGTTTTTT. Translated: CASGDITNEKLFF.

Written as DNA, the CDR3 is TGTGCCAGCAGCGTGGGGCCAGCTGGCACAGATACGCAGTATTTT. This sequence encodes CASSVGPAGTDTQYF. The J gene is TRBJ2-3, the V gene TRBV9, with D maybe TRBD1 (5 bases). The CDR3 totals 15 residues. Germline CDR1 and CDR2: SGDLS and YYNGEE. Trimming took 2 bases from V and 1 from J, leaving 11 bases between them.

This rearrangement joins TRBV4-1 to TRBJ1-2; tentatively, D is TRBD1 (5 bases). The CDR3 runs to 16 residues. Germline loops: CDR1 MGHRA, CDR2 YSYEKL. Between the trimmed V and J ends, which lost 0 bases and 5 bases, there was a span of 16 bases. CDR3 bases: TGCGCCAGCAGCCAAGAAGGGGCGGGGATAAGTTATGGCTACACCTTC. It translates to CASSQEGAGISYGYTF.

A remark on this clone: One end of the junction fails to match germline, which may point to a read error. The CDR3 DNA is TGTGCCAGCACCGTCGGGACAGGGGGCGCGAACCCTGAAGCTTTCTTT. Its protein product is CASTVGTGGANPEAFF. V and J are TRBV28 and TRBJ1-1; TRBD1 matches 12 bases. This CDR3 contains 16 residues. From germline, CDR1 is MDHEN and CDR2 SYDVKM.

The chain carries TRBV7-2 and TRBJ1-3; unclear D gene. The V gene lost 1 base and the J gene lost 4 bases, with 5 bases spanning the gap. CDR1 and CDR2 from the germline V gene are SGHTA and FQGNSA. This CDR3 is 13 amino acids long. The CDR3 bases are TGTGCCAGCAGCTTAGTTCTGGGAAACACCATATATTTT. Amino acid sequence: CASSLVLGNTIYF.

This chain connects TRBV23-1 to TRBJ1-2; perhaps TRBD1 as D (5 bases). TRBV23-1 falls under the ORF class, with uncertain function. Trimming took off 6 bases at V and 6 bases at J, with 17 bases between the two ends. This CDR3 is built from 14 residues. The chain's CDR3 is CASRLSNSGNGYTF. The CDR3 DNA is TGCGCCAGCAGGCTTTCCAATTCAGGGAATGGCTACACCTTC.

The CDR3 bases are TGCGCCAGCAGCCCCAGCGGGAACACTGAAGCTTTCTTT. Amino acids: CASSPSGNTEAFF. The chain has TRBV5-1 and TRBJ1-1; no clear D gene. Deletions cut 4 bases from V and 1 base from J, with 8 bases between. The length of the CDR3 is 13 residues. Germline CDR1 SGHRS, CDR2 YFSETQ.

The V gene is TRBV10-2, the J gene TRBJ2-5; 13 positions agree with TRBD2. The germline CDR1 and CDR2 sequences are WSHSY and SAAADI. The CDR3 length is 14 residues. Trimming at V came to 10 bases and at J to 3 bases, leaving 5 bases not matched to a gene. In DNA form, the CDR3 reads TGCGCCACCCGAGGACTAGCGGGGGAAGAGACCCAGTACTTC. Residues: CATRGLAGEETQYF.

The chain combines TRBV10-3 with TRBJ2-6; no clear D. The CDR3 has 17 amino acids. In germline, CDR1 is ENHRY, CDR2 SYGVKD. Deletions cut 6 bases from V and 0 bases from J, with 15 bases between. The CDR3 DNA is TGTGCCATCAGCTCGCGAGAGCTACTCTCTGGGGCCAACGTCCTGACTTTC. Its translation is CAISSRELLSGANVLTF.

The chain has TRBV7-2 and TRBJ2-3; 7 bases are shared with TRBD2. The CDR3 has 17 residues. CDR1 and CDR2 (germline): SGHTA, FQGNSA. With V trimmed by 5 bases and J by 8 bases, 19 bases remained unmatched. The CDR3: CASSAQGSASGRATQYF. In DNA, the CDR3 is TGTGCCAGCAGCGCTCAGGGCTCAGCTAGCGGACGGGCTACGCAGTATTTT.

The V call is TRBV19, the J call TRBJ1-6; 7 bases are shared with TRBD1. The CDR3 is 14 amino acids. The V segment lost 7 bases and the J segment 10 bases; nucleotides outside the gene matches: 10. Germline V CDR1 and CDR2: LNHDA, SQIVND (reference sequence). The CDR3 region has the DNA TGTGCCAGTACTGTCAGGGGGATCGACTCACCCCTCCACTTT. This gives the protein CASTVRGIDSPLHF. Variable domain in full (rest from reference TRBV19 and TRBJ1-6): DGGITQSPKYLFRKEGQNVTLSCEQNLNHDAMYWYRQDPGQGLRLIYYSQIVNDFQKGDIAEGYSVSREKKESFPLTVTSAQKNPTAFYLCASTVRGIDSPLHFGNGTRLTVT.

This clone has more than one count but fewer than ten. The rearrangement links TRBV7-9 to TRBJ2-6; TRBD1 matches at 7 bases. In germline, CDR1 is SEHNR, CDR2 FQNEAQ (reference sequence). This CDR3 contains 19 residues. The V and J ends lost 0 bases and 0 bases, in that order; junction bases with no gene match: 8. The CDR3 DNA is TGTGCCAGCAGCTTAGCGAAGGGACAGAGGAGCTCTGGGGCCAACGTCCTGACTTTC. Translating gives CASSLAKGQRSSGANVLTF.